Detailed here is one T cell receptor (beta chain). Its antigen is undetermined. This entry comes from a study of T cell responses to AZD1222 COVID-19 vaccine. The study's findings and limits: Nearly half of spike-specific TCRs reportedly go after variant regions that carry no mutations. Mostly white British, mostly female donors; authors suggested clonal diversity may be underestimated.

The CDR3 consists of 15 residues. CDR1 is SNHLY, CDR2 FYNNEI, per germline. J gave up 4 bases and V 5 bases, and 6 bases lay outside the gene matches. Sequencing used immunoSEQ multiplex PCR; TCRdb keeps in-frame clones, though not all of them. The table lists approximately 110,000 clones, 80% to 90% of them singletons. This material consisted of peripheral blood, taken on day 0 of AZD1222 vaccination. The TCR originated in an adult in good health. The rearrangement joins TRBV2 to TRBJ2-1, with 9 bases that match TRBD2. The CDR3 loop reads CASSLGTSNYNEQFF. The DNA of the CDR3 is TGTGCCAGCAGTCTCGGGACTAGCAATTACAATGAGCAGTTCTTC. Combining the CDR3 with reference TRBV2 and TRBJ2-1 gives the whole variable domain EPEVTQTPSHQVTQMGQEVILRCVPISNHLYFYWYRQILGQKVEFLVSFYNNEISEKSEIFDDQFSVERPDGSNFTLKIRSTKLEDSAMYFCASSLGTSNYNEQFFGPGTRLTVL.